Listed below are T cell receptor beta chains from one sample, sequenced in a study of T-cell memory formation after mild COVID-19. TCRdb analysed the 5' RACE reads with MiXCR anew, one entry per CDR3 protein. The sample holds approximately 5,000 distinct CDR3 sequences, around 25% seen once. Material for sequencing was PBMCs or a T cell subset sorted from them (not recorded which). The source of these receptors is an adult who had mild COVID-19 (a few samples of this study predate the infection). Cell type and time point are not known. CDR3s include the opening cysteine and the closing phenylalanine or tryptophan. D genes are given only for firm matches. For some rows the clone size is stated as once, few or many, or as a class when expanded; others skip it.

V	size	J	D	DNA	CDR3
TRBV5-6	medium-sized	TRBJ2-1	.	TGTGCCAGCAGCTTGTGGAATGAGCAGTTCTTC	CASSLWNEQFF
TRBV7-2	.	TRBJ1-5	.	TGTGCCAGCAGCTTACAAAAAAATCAGCCCCAGCATTTT	CASSLQKNQPQHF
TRBV20-1	few	TRBJ2-1	TRBD2	TGCAGTGCTAGAGGACTAGCGGGGGGTGAGCAGTTCTTC	CSARGLAGGEQFF
TRBV5-4	many	TRBJ1-4	TRBD1	TGTGCCAGCAGCCGGGACAGACCAAATGAAAAACTGTTTTTT	CASSRDRPNEKLFF
TRBV5-5	few	TRBJ2-5	.	TGTGCCAGCAGTCGCGCCGGGTCCCCAATTGGGGAGACCCAGTACTTC	CASSRAGSPIGETQYF
TRBV7-3	medium-sized	TRBJ2-1	TRBD1	TGTGCCAGCAGCTTAGGGACAGCCCCCTACAATGAGCAGTTCTTC	CASSLGTAPYNEQFF
TRBV7-3	few	TRBJ2-1	TRBD1	TGTGCCAGCAGTCCCGGGACAGGGGGCTACAATGAGCAGTTCTTC	CASSPGTGGYNEQFF
TRBV4-1	medium-sized	TRBJ2-4	.	TGCGCCAGCAGCCACAACACGGGACTCGAAAACATTCAGTACTTC	CASSHNTGLENIQYF
TRBV5-6	medium-sized	TRBJ1-2	.	TGTGCCAGCAGCCTGGGGTCGAAGGGAGGTAACTATGGCTACACCTTC	CASSLGSKGGNYGYTF
TRBV7-9	medium-sized	TRBJ2-3	.	TGTGCCAGCAGCTCGCTTGCCGGGGGAAGCACAGATACGCAGTATTTT	CASSSLAGGSTDTQYF
TRBV12-3/TRBV12-4	medium-sized	TRBJ2-1	.	TGTGCCAGCATGGGTATCAATGAGCAGTTCTTC	CASMGINEQFF
TRBV12-5	medium-sized	TRBJ2-3	TRBD2	TGTGCTAGTGCAAGGCTAGCGGGCACAGATACGCAGTATTTT	CASARLAGTDTQYF
TRBV4-3	medium-sized	TRBJ1-5	.	TGCGCCAGCAGCCAAGATAGCAGGCCCAATCAGCCCCAGCATTTT	CASSQDSRPNQPQHF
TRBV20-1	many	TRBJ2-5	.	TGCAGTGCCCAGACCTTACGAGAGACCCAGTACTTC	CSAQTLRETQYF
TRBV5-1	medium-sized	TRBJ2-7	.	TGCGCCAGCAGCGTGGTTCCGGATGAGCAGTACTTC	CASSVVPDEQYF
TRBV18	medium-sized	TRBJ2-3	TRBD2	TGTGCCAGCTCAGTGGAAGCGGGGAGTACGCAGTATTTT	CASSVEAGSTQYF
TRBV12-3/TRBV12-4	medium-sized	TRBJ2-1	TRBD1	TGTGCCAGCAGTGCACCGGGACAGGCCTACAATGAGCAGTTCTTC	CASSAPGQAYNEQFF
TRBV12-3/TRBV12-4	medium-sized	TRBJ2-1	.	TGTGCCAGCACGACAGTTTCGAATGAGCAGTTCTTC	CASTTVSNEQFF
TRBV20-1	medium-sized	TRBJ1-5	.	TGCAGTGCTGACCGTGATCAGCCCCAGCATTTT	CSADRDQPQHF
TRBV5-1	medium-sized	TRBJ2-7	TRBD1	TGCGCCAGCAGCGGGACAGCCTACGAGCAGTACTTC	CASSGTAYEQYF
TRBV5-1	medium-sized	TRBJ1-6	.	TGCGCCAGCAGCTTAGGGTCCGGGGTACGTAACTCACCCCTCCACTTT	CASSLGSGVRNSPLHF
TRBV4-3	medium-sized	TRBJ2-3	TRBD1	TGCGCCAGCAGCCAACACCCGGGACAGGGGATTGGAGATACGCAGTATTTT	CASSQHPGQGIGDTQYF
TRBV5-1	medium-sized	TRBJ2-4	TRBD1	TGCGCCAGCAGCTCGATGGGACAGGGGGAAAACATTCAGTACTTC	CASSSMGQGENIQYF
TRBV7-9	medium-sized	TRBJ1-1	TRBD1	TGTGCCAGCAGCTCCCAGGGGGCAGCCAACACTGAAGCTTTCTTT	CASSSQGAANTEAFF